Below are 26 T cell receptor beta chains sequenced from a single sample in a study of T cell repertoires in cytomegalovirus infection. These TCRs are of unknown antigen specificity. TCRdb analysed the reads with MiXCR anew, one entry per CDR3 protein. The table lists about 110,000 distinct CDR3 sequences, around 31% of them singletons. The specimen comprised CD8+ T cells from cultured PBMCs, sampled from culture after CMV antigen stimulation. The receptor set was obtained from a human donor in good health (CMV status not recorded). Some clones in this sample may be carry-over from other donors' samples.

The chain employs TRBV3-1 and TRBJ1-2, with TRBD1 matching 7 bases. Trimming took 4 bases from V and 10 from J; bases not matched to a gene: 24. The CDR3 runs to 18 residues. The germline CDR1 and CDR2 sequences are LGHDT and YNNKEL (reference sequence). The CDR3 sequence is CASSPGTMGGGTALDYTF. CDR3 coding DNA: TGTGCCAGCAGCCCCGGCACAATGGGGGGTGGGACAGCCTTGGACTACACCTTC.

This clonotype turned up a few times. CDR3 sequence: CASSSPDLLHRGHEQYF. CDR3 in DNA: TGTGCCAGCAGTTCCCCCGACTTACTTCACAGGGGCCACGAGCAGTACTTC. V is TRBV27 and J is TRBJ2-7; 7 bases agree with TRBD1. There are 17 residues in the CDR3. V dropped 4 bases and J dropped 5; count of bases not matched to a gene: 17. Germline V gene sequence: CDR1 MNHEY, CDR2 SMNVEV (reference sequence).

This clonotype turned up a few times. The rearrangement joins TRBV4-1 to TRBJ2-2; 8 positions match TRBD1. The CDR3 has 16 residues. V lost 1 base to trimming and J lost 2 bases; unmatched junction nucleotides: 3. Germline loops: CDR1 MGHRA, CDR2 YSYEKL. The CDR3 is CASSQGRGRNTGELFF. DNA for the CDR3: TGCGCCAGCAGCCAAGGCAGGGGGCGAAACACCGGGGAGCTGTTTTTT.

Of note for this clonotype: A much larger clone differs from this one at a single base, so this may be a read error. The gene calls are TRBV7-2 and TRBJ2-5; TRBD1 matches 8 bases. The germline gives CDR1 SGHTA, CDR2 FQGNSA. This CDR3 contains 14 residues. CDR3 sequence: CDSSSTGALETQYF. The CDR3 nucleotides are TGTGACAGCAGCTCGACAGGGGCTCTTGAGACCCAGTACTTC.

CDR3 amino acids: CATSDWYNEQFF. The DNA for the CDR3 is TGTGCCACCAGTGATTGGTACAATGAGCAGTTCTTC. The chain carries TRBV24-1 and TRBJ2-1; no clear D. The CDR3 has 12 amino acids. The ends were cut back, 2 bases at V and 4 bases at J, with 2 bases in the middle. CDR1 is KGHDR and CDR2 is SFDVKD in the germline V gene.

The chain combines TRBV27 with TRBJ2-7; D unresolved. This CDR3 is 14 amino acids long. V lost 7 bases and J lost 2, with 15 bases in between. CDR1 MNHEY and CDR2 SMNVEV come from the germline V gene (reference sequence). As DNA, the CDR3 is TGTGCCAGCATTGGCATAGGGTATCCCTACGAGCAGTACTTC. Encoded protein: CASIGIGYPYEQYF.

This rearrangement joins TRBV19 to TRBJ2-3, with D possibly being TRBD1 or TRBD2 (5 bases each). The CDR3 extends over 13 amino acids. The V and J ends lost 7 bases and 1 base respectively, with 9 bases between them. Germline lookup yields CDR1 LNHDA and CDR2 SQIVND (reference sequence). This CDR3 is CASNRGGTDTQYF. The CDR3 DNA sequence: TGTGCCAGTAATCGAGGGGGCACAGATACGCAGTATTTT. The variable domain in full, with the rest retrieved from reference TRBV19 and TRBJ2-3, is DGGITQSPKYLFRKEGQNVTLSCEQNLNHDAMYWYRQDPGQGLRLIYYSQIVNDFQKGDIAEGYSVSREKKESFPLTVTSAQKNPTAFYLCASNRGGTDTQYFGPGTRLTVL.

CDR3 DNA: TGTGCCAGCAGTTACCCGACTAGCGGGGGGAGCACAGATACGCAGTATTTT. It specifies CASSYPTSGGSTDTQYF. V gene TRBV12-3 or TRBV12-4 combines with J gene TRBJ2-3; TRBD2 matches at 13 bases. V shed 4 bases, J shed 0 bases, and the junction held 4 bases outside the gene matches. This CDR3 comprises 17 residues.

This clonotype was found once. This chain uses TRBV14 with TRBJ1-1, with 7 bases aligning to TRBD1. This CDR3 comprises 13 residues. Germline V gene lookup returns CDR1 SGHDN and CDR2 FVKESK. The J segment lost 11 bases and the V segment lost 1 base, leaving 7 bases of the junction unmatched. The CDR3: CASSQVTGDKAFF. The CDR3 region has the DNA TGTGCCAGCAGCCAAGTAACAGGGGATAAGGCTTTCTTT.

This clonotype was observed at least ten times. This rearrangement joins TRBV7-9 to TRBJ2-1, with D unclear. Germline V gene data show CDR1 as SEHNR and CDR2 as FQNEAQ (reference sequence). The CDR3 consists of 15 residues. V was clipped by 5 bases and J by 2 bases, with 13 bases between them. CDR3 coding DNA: TGTGCCAGCAGCCCCTCAGAAGTAACCTACAATGAGCAGTTCTTC. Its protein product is CASSPSEVTYNEQFF.

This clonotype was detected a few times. In DNA, the CDR3 is TGTGCCAGCGAGGACGGGGTCGAGGGTTACACCTTC. This sequence encodes CASEDGVEGYTF. The genes are TRBV25-1 and TRBJ1-2; D unclear. Germline V lookup: CDR1 MGHDK, CDR2 SYGVNS. V lost 8 bases, J lost 11 bases, and 18 bases lay in between. This CDR3 comprises 12 residues.

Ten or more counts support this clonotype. CDR3 loop: CASGGAGTGELFF. The CDR3 bases are TGTGCCAGCGGGGGGGCCGGCACCGGGGAGCTGTTTTTT. The chain carries TRBV7-6 and TRBJ2-2, with D possibly being TRBD2 (7 bases). The CDR3 is 13 residues long. CDR1 is SGHVS and CDR2 is FNYEAQ in the germline V gene. V lost 8 bases and J lost 4, with 11 bases in between.

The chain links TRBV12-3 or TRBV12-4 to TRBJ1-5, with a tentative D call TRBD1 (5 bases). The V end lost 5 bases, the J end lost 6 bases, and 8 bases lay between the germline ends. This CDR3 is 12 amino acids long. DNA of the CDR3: TGTGCCAGCAGTGGGACCCCTCAGCCCCAGCATTTT. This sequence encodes CASSGTPQPQHF.

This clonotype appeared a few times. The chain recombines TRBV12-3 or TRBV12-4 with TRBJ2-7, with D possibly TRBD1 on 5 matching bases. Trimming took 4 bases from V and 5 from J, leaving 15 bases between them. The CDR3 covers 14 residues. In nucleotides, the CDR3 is TGTGCCAGCAGTTCCGGACAAAAGAGAAACGAGCAGTACTTC. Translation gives CASSSGQKRNEQYF.

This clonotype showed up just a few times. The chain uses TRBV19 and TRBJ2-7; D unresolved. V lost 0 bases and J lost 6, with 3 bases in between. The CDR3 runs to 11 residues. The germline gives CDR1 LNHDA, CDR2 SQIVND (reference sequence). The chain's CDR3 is CASSIEGEQYF. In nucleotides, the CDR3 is TGTGCCAGTAGTATAGAGGGCGAGCAGTACTTC.

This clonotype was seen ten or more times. Written as DNA, the CDR3 is TGTGCCAGCAGTTACTCGGCTTACGAGCAGTACTTC. Its protein product is CASSYSAYEQYF. V gene TRBV6-2 or TRBV6-3 combines with J gene TRBJ2-7; the D is unclear. Trimming stripped 0 bases from V and 4 bases from J, with 4 bases between. CDR1 is MNHEY and CDR2 is SVGEGT in the germline V gene. This CDR3 is 12 amino acids long.

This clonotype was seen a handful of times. CDR3 region: CASSSGVWERETQYF. CDR3 nucleotides: TGTGCCAGCAGCTCAGGGGTTTGGGAGAGGGAGACCCAGTACTTC. V usage is TRBV7-8 and J usage is TRBJ2-5; tentative D call: TRBD1 (6 bases). The V and J ends lost 4 bases and 5 bases respectively, with 17 bases between them. The CDR3 has 15 residues. CDR1 and CDR2 from the germline V gene are SGHVS and FQNEAQ.

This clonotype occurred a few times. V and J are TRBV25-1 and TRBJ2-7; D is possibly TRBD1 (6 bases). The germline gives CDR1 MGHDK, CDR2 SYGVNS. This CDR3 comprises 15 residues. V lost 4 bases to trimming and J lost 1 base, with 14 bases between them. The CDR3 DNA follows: TGTGCCAGCAGTGGGGGGCTCACACCATCCTACGAGCAGTACTTC. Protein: CASSGGLTPSYEQYF.

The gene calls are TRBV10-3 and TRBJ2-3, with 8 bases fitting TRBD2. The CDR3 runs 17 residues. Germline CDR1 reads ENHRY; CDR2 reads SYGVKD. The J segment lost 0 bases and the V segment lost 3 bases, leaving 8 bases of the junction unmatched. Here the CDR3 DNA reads TGTGCCATCAGTGACTCACTAGCGGAGACTAGCACAGATACGCAGTATTTT. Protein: CAISDSLAETSTDTQYF.

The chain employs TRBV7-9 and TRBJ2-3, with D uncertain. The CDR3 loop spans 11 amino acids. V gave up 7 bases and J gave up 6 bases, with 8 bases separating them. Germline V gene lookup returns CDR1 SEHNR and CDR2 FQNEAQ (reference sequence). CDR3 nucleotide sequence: TGTGCCAGCAACTACGGGGATACGCAGTATTTT. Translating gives CASNYGDTQYF.

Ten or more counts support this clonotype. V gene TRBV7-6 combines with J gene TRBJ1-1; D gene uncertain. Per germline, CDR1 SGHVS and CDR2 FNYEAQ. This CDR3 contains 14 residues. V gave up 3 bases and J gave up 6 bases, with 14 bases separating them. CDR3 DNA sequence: TGTGCCAGCAGCTTTAGGCGACGGAGCTCTGAAGCTTTCTTT. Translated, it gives CASSFRRRSSEAFF. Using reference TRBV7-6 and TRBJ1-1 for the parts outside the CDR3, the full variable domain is GAGVSQSPRYKVTKRGQDVALRCDPISGHVSLYWYRQALGQGPEFLTYFNYEAQQDKSGLPNDRFSAERPEGSISTLTIQRTEQRDSAMYRCASSFRRRSSEAFFGQGTRLTVV.

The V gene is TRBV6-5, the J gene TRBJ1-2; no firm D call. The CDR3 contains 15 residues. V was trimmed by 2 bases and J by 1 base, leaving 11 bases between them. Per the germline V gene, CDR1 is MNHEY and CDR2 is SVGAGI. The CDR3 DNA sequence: TGTGCCAGCAGTTACGGAGCAGGTAGTAACTATGGCTACACCTTC. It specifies CASSYGAGSNYGYTF.

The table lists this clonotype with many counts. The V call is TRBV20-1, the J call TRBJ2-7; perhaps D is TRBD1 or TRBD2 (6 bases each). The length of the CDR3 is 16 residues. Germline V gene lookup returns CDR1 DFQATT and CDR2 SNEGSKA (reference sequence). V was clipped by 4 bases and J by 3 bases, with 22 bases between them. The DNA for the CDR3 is TGCAGTGCTACTCACGCCCACAAGGGGGGATTCTACGAGCAGTACTTC. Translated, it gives CSATHAHKGGFYEQYF.

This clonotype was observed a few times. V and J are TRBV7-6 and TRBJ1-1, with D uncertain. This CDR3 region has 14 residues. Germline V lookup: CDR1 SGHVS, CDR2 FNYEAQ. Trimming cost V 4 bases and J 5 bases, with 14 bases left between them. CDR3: CASSSTESMTEAFF. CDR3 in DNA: TGTGCCAGCAGCTCGACGGAGAGTATGACTGAAGCTTTCTTT.

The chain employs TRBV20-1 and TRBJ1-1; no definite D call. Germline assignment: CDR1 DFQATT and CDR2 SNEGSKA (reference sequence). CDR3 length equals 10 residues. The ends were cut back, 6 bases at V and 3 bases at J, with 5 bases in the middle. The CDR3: CSAWDTEAFF. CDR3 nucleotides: TGCAGTGCCTGGGACACTGAAGCTTTCTTT.

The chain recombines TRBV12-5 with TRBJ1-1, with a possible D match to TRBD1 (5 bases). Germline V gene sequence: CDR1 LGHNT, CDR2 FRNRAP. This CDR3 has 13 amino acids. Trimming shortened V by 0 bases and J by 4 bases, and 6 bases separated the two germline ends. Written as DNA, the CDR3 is TGTGCTAGTGGTTTGGTTGGGGGCACTGAAGCTTTCTTT. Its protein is CASGLVGGTEAFF.